This TCR beta chain was retrieved from a study of blood T cell repertoires in COVID-19. Original processing methods: By means of reference gene primer amplification, nucleated cell counts were estimated. TCRdb's copy holds only in-frame clones and misses some; the assay was immunoSEQ multiplex PCR. Clonal size and the V and J genes are those of that table, whereas D and trimming came from the DNA. The sample comprises a few hundred thousand clones, about 80% of which are singletons, and more than 3% rests with the top ten. CDR3 length: 14 residues. J lost 6 bases, V lost 4 bases, and 2 bases had no gene match. Germline V gene sequence: CDR1 MNHEY, CDR2 SVGEGT.

The gene calls are TRBV6-2 or TRBV6-3 and TRBJ2-1; the match to TRBD2 covers 11 bases. The sequence came from a man aged 45-60 years who had recovered from COVID-19. The specimen sequenced was PBMCs or T cells enriched from blood (not recorded which). The CDR3 here is CASSLAGGLNEQFF. The CDR3 region has the DNA TGTGCCAGCAGTTTAGCGGGGGGGCTCAATGAGCAGTTCTTC.